Listed here is a single T cell receptor (beta chain). These data belong to a study of blood T cell repertoires in COVID-19. Study-level information: The study drew acute and convalescent COVID-19 samples from the United States, Italy and Spain. Sample material is recorded as cDNA or gDNA derived from T cells, B-cell-depleted T cells, or PBMCs.

Germline CDR1 and CDR2: LNHDA and SQIVND (reference sequence). This CDR3 has 15 amino acids. V was trimmed by 10 bases and J by 0 bases, leaving 18 bases between them. Original methodology: By means of reference gene primer amplification, nucleated cell counts were estimated. Profiled with immunoSEQ multiplex PCR; TCRdb holds only in-frame clones, not every one. That table supplies the V and J calls and clone size; D and trimming were determined from the DNA. The sample holds around 430,000 clones; about 87% are singletons and the top ten take 10% to 15%. The chain joins TRBV19 to TRBJ1-2; possible D gene TRBD1, 6 bases. The TCR originated in a woman in her fifties or sixties with COVID-19, enrolled during active disease. Sequencing was done on a sample of peripheral blood. The chain's CDR3 is CATGGQPLTNYGYTF. The CDR3 region has the DNA TGTGCCACCGGCGGACAGCCCCTAACTAACTATGGCTACACCTTC.